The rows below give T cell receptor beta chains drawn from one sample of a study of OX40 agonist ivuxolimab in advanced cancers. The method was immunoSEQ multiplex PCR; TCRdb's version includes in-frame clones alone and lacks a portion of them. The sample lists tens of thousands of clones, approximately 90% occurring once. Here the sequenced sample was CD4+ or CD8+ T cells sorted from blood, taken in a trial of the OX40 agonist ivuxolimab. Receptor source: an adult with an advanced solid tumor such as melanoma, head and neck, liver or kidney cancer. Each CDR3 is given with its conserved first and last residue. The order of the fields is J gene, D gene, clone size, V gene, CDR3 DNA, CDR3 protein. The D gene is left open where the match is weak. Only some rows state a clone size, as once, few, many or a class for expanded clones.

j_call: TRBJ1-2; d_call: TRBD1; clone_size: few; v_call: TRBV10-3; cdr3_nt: TGTGCCATCAGTGAGTCTTGGACAGGAGACGTTTACGGCTACACCTTC; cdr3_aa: CAISESWTGDVYGYTF
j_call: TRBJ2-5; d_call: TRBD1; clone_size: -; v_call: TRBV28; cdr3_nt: TGTGCCAGCGTTTCCGGGACAGGCCTGCGGGAGACCCAGTACTTC; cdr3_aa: CASVSGTGLRETQYF
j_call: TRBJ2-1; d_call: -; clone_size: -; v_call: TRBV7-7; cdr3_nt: TGTGCCAGCAGCCCCTCCGGGAGCAATGAGCAGTTCTTC; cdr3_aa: CASSPSGSNEQFF
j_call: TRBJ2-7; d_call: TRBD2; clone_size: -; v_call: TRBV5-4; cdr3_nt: TGTGCCAGCAGCCCCCCAGCGGGAGCTCTCTACGAGCAGTACTTC; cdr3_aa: CASSPPAGALYEQYF
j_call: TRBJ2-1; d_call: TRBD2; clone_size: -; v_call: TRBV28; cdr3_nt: TGTGCCAGCAGGAAGACTAGCGGGAGTGGGGTCAATGAGCAGTTCTTC; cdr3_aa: CASRKTSGSGVNEQFF
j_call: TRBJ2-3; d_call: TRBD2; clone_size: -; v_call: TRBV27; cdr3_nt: TGTGCCAGCAGTCTCGTAGCGGGAGCGTCGGATACGCAGTATTTT; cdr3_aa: CASSLVAGASDTQYF
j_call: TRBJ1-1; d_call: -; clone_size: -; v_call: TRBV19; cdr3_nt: TGTGCCAGTAGCCCTTTAACGGGACGGGCATTGGGCACTGAAGCTTTCTTT; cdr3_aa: CASSPLTGRALGTEAFF
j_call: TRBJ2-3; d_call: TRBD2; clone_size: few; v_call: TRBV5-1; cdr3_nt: TGCGCCAGCAGCTTTAAGGGACTAGACGGGGATACGCAGTATTTT; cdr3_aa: CASSFKGLDGDTQYF
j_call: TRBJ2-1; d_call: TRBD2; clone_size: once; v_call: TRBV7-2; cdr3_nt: TGTGCCAGCAGGCCTCTAGCGGGAGCTTACAATGAGCAGTTCTTC; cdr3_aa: CASRPLAGAYNEQFF
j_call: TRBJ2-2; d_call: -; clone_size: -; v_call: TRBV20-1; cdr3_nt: TGCAGTTTCAACCAGAACGGGGAGCTGTTTTTT; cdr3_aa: CSFNQNGELFF
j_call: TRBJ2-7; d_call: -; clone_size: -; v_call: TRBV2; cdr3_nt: TGTGCCAGCAGCTTAACAGGGATCTCCTCCTACGAGCAGTACTTC; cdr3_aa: CASSLTGISSYEQYF
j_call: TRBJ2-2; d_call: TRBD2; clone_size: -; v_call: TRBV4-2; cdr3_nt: TGTGCCAGCAGCCCGAAGGTGCGGGAGTATACCGGGGAGCTGTTTTTT; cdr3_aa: CASSPKVREYTGELFF
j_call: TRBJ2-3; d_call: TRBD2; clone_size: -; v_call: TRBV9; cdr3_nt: TGTGCCAGCAGCGTAAGGGCTAGCGGTGGAGATACGCAGTATTTT; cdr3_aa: CASSVRASGGDTQYF
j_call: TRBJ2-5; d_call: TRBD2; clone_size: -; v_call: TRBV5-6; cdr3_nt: TGTGCCAGCAGCAACCTAGCGGGAGGGGGAGAGGCCCAGTACTTC; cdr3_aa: CASSNLAGGGEAQYF
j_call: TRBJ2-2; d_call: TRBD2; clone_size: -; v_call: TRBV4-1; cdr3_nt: TGCGCCAGCAGCCAAACCGTAGCGGGAGGTTACACCGGGGAGCTGTTTTTT; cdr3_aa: CASSQTVAGGYTGELFF
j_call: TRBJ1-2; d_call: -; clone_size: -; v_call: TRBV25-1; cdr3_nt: TGTGCCAGCAGTGAATCAAGAACGGGACTCCGTGCGGGGTATGGCTACACCTTC; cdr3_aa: CASSESRTGLRAGYGYTF
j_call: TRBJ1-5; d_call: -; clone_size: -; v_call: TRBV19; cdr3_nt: TGTGCCAGTTCGGGAATCAATCAGCCCCAGCATTTT; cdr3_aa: CASSGINQPQHF
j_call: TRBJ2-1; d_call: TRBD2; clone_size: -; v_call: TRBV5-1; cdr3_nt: TGCGCCAGCAGCTTGGAATTTGGTAGCGGGAGATATGAGCAGTTCTTC; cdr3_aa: CASSLEFGSGRYEQFF
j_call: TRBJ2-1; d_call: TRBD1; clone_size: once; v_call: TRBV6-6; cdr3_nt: TGTGCCAGCAGGCCGGGACAGGGGGGTACCAATGAGCAGTTCTTC; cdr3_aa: CASRPGQGGTNEQFF
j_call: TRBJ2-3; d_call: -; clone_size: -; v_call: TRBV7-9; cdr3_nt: TGTGTCACAACTAGGACTACCACCAGCACAGATACGCAGTATTTT; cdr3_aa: CVTTRTTTSTDTQYF
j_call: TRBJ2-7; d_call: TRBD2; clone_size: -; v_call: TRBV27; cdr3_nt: TGTGCCAGCAGTTTAAGGGAGGGATACGAGCAGTACTTC; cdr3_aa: CASSLREGYEQYF
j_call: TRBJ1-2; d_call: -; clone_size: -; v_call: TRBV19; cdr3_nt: TGTGCCAGTAGAAATGGACCCGCTAACTATGGCTACACCTTC; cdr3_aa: CASRNGPANYGYTF
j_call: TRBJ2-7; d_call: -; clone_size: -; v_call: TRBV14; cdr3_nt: TGTGCCAGCAGCTTCGCGGCGATTCCCTACGAGCAGTACTTC; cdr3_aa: CASSFAAIPYEQYF
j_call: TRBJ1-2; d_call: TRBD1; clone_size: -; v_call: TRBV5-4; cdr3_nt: TGTGCCAGCAGATCAGGACAGGACACTAACTATGGCTACACCTTC; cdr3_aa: CASRSGQDTNYGYTF
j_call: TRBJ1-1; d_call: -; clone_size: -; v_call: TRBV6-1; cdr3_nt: TGTGCCAGCAGTAAACAGGGGAACACTGAAGCTTTCTTT; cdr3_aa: CASSKQGNTEAFF
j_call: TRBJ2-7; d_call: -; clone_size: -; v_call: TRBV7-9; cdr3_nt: TGTGCCAGCAGCCCTCTTCCACGGGGAGGCTACGAGCAGTACTTC; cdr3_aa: CASSPLPRGGYEQYF
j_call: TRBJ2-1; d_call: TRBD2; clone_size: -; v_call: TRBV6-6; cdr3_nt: TGTGCCAGCAGTTACCCCGGGACTAGGGACTACAATGAGCAGTTCTTC; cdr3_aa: CASSYPGTRDYNEQFF
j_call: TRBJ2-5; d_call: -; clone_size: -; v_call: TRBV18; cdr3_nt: TGTGCCAGCTCACCCTACGCGTTCCAAGAGACCCAGTACTTC; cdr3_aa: CASSPYAFQETQYF
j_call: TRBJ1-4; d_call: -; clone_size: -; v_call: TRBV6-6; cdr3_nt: TGTGCCAGCAGCCCCTACGGGACGGAAAATGAAAAACTGTTTTTT; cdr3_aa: CASSPYGTENEKLFF
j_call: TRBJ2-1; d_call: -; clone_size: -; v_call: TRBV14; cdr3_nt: TGTGCCAGCAGCCCCATTGGTCGACCGCGCTCCTACAATGAGCAGTTCTTC; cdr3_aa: CASSPIGRPRSYNEQFF
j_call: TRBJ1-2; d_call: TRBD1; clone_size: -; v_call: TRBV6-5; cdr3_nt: TGTGCCAGCACTAGGGGACAGGGCCTCTATGGCTACACCTTC; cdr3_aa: CASTRGQGLYGYTF
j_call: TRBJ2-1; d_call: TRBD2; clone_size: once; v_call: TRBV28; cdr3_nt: TGTGCCAGCATAGTAGCGGGCGCCTACAATGAGCAGTTCTTC; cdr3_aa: CASIVAGAYNEQFF
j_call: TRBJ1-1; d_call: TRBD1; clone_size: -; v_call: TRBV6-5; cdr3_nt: TGTGCCAGCAGTTACCCCTCGGCAGGGGGCCTTGAAGCTTTCTTT; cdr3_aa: CASSYPSAGGLEAFF
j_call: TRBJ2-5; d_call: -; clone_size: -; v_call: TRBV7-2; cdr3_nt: TGTGCCAGCAGCTTAGGACTGGGGGTGGAAGAGACCCAGTACTTC; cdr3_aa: CASSLGLGVEETQYF
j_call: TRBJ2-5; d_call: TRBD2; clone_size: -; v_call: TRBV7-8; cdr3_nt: TGTGCCAGCAGCGCCCGGGGACTAGCGGGGGGAAAAGAGACCCAGTACTTC; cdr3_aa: CASSARGLAGGKETQYF
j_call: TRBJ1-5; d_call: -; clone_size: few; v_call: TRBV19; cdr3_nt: TGTGCCAGTAGTCGGACAGCAAATCAGCCCCAGCATTTT; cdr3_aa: CASSRTANQPQHF
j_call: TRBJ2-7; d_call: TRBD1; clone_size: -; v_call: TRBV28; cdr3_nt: TGTGCCAGCAGTTTGGGACAGGGAGACGAGCAGTACTTC; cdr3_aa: CASSLGQGDEQYF
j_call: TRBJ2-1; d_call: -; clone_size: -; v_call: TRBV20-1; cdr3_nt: TGCAGTGCTCCAACCTACAATGAGCAGTTCTTC; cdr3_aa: CSAPTYNEQFF
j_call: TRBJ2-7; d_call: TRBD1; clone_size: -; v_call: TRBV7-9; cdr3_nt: TGTGCCAGCAGCTTAACCCCGACAGGGGGGTCCGAGCAGTACTTC; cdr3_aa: CASSLTPTGGSEQYF
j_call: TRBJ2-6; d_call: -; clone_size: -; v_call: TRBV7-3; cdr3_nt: TGTGCCAGCAGCTTTGCCAGGACGGGGCAAGTTTCTGGGGCCAACGTCCTGACTTTC; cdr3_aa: CASSFARTGQVSGANVLTF
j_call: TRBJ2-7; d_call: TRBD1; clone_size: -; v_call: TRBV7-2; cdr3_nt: TGTGCCAGCAGCTTAGCGGCAGGGGGAAAGTACTTC; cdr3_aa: CASSLAAGGKYF
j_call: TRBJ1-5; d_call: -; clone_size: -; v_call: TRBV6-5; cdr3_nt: TGTGCCAGCGGAGGAAATCAGCCCCAGCATTTT; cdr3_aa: CASGGNQPQHF
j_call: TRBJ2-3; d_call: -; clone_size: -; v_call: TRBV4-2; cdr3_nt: TGTGCCAGCAGCCAAGATAGGGCCACAGATACGCAGTATTTT; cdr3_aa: CASSQDRATDTQYF